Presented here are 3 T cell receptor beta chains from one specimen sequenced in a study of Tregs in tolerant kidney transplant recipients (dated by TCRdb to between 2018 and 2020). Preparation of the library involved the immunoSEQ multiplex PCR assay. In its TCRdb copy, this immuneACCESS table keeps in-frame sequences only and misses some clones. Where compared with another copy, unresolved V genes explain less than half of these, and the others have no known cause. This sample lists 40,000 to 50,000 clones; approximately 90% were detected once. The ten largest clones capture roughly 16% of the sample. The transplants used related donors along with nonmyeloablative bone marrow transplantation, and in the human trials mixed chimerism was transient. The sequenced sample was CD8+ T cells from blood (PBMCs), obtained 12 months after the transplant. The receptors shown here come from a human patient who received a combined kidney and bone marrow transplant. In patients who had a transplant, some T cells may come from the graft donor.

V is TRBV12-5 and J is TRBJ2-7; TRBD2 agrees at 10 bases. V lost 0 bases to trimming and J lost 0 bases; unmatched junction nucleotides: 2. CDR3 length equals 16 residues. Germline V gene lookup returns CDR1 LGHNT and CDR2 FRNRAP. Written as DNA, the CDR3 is TGTGCTAGTGGTTTGGTACCTAGCGGGAGCTCCTACGAGCAGTACTTC. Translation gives CASGLVPSGSSYEQYF. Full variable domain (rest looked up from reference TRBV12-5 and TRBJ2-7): DARVTQTPRHKVTEMGQEVTMRCQPILGHNTVFWYRQTMMQGLELLAYFRNRAPLDDSGMPKDRFSAEMPDATLATLKIQPSEPRDSAVYFCASGLVPSGSSYEQYFGPGTRLTVT.

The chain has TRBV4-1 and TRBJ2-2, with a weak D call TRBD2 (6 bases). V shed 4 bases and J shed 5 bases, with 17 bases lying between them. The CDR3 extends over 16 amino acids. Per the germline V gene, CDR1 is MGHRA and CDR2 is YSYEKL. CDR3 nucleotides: TGCGCCAGCAGCCGAGTACTAGCCCTTGGGACCGGGGAGCTGTTTTTT. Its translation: CASSRVLALGTGELFF.

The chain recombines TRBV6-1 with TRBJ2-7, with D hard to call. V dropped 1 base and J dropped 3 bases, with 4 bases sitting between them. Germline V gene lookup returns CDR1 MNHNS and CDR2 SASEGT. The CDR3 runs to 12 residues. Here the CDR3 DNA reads TGTGCCAGCAGTGAAGGGAGCTACGAGCAGTACTTC. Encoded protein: CASSEGSYEQYF.